This TCR beta chain was sequenced for a study of identical twins. This clonotype was found a few times. The CDR3 loop spans 17 amino acids. The germline gives CDR1 DFQATT, CDR2 SNEGSKA (reference sequence). V gave up 5 bases and J gave up 6 bases; unmatched junction bases: 18. Unique molecular identifiers were present on the cDNA, which also gained a universal primer site by template switching. TCRdb recomputed calls from the 5' RACE reads with MiXCR, one row per CDR3 protein. The repertoire holds under 800,000 distinct CDR3 sequences, about 20% seen once, with roughly 4.3% in the top ten. These records were also assigned to another study, of T cells expressing NK-cell markers. That study reports: Eight donors were sequenced, seven testing HCMV-seropositive and one testing seronegative. The CD3+CD56-NKG2C+ fraction of several donors was likewise dominated by these clonotypes.

Input material: PBMCs. This clonotype originated in a woman aged 18-30 years in good health. V usage is TRBV20-1 and J usage is TRBJ2-2, with 7 bases aligning to TRBD1. The CDR3 loop reads CSAGGRARGSMSGELFF. Written as DNA, the CDR3 is TGCAGTGCTGGCGGCCGGGCCAGGGGGTCCATGTCCGGGGAGCTGTTTTTT.